This T cell receptor beta chain was recovered during a study of blood T cell repertoires in COVID-19. Study-wide background: Samples came from the United States, Italy and Spain, spanning acute and convalescent COVID-19.

The CDR3 covers 16 residues. Trimming removed 0 bases from V and 0 bases from J; junction bases left unmatched: 1. CDR1 is ENHRY and CDR2 is SYGVKD in the germline V gene. A single count supports this clone. This table comes from immunoSEQ multiplex PCR, and its TCRdb copy is limited to in-frame clones, with some not included. This table has just under 350,000 clones, approximately 90% appearing once. The rearrangement uses TRBV10-3 and TRBJ2-1, with 8 nucleotides matching TRBD2. Sequencing was done on a sample of peripheral blood. The TCR originated in a woman between 18 and 29 years old who had recovered from COVID-19. CDR3 coding DNA: TGTGCCATCAGTGAGTCAACTAGCGGCTCCTACAATGAGCAGTTCTTC. Translated, it gives CAISESTSGSYNEQFF.